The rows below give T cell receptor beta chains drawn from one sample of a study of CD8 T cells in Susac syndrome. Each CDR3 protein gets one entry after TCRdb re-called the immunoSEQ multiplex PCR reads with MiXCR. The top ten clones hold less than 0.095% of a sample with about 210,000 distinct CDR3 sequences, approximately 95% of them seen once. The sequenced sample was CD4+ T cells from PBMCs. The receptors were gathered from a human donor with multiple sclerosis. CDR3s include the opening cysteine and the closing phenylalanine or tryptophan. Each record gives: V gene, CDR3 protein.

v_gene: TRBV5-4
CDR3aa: CASSLGDRVYSTF

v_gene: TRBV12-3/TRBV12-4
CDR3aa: CASSQYRVYGYTF

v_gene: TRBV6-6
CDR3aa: CASSYISGRGVEQFF

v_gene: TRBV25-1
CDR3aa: CASSGRGGWSGANVLTF

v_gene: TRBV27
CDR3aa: CASARDNSPLHF

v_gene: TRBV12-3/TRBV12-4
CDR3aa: CASSPILYEQYF

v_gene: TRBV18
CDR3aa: CASSRGMSNQPQHF

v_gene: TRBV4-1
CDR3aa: CASGGSYGYTF

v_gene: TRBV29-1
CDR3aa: CSVEVRYYNEQFF

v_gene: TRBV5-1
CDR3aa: CASSDGGGLTTQYF

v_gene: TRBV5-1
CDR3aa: CASKGDEAKNIQYF

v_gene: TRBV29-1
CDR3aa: CSVAAGQETQYF

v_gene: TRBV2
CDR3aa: CASSEEEGDTEAFF

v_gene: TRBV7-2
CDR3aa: CASSSPLSTDTQYF

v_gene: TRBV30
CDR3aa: CAGTGFNEQFF

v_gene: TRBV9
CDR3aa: CASSVGVGTTDTQYF

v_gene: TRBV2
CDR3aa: CASREGIEQYF

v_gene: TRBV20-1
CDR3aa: CSARVPVIPYEQYF

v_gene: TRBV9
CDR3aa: CASSVSGTGASETQYF

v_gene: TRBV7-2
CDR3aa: CASKASRGTDTQYF

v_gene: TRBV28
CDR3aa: CASSAGKTPYEQYF

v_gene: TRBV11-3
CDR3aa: CASSSWAYEQYF

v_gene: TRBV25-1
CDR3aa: CASISEAASPLHF

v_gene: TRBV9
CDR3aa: CASSVTYTNTQYF

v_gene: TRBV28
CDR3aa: CASSLLKYEQYF

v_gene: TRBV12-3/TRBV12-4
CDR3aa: CASSSLRGSPTSTDTQYF

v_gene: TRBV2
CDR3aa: CASSDRGYGYTF

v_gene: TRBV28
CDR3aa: CASSPGLAGGVTGTQYF

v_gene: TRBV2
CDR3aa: CASMRGWGQPQHF

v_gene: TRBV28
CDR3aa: CASRDRIGGYTF

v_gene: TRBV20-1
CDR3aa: CSARRPTSGGLRTDTQYF

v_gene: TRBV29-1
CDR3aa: CSVDPYVQGRDGYTF

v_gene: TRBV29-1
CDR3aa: CSVLRERDWRSTEAFF

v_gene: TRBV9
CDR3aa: CASTRGPQRGTEAFF

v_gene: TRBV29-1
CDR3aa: CSARGQVGNTIYF

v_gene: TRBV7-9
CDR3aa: CASSSRVVTEVGYTF

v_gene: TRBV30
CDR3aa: CAWSVLSGANVLTF

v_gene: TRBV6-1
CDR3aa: CASRWDTHSGANVLTF

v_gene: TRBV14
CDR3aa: CASSQLGGNQPQHF

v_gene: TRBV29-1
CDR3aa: CSVGNRWNTEAFF

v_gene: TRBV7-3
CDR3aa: CASGELVRGYTF

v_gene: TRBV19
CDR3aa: CASRRTTYNEQFF

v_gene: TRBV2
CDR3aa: CARDSYQGAYGYTF

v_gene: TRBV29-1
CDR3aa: CSVEVARNRRYF

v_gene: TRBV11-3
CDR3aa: CASSPSPMNEQFF

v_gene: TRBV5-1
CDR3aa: CASSLGQAHYGYTF

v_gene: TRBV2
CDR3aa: CASSDTSNQPQHF

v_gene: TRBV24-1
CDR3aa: CATSDPGRNNEQFF

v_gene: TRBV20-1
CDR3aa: CSAREGFGPYEQYF

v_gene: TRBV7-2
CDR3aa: CASSSQTGNTEAFF

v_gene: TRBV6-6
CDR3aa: CASSHGTANSPLHF

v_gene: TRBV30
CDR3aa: CASGLAGNEQFF

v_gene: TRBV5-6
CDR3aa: CASSLTDGYTF